This T cell receptor (beta chain) was recovered during a study of cytomegalovirus exposure and HLA in healthy donors. In the PCR, 60 Vbeta and 13 Jbeta primers were used. The data were produced by immunoSEQ multiplex PCR, yet TCRdb's version contains in-frame clones alone and is incomplete. The repertoire consists of 100,000 to 150,000 clones, with roughly four fifths occurring once and the leading ten covering about 11%. General study findings and limits: TCR beta V segments were, for the most part, productive about 87% or about 30% of the time in an earlier analysis.

Worth noting for this clone: The antigen is unknown.

The origin of this receptor is a male donor in good health and CMV-seropositive. The source material was PBMCs.

The CDR3 region is CASSLPNSYEQYF. CDR3 sequence (DNA): TGTGCCAGCAGCTTACCTAACTCCTACGAGCAGTACTTC. This rearrangement joins TRBV7-2 to TRBJ2-7; D not resolved. CDR1 SGHTA and CDR2 FQGNSA come from the germline V gene. This CDR3 has 13 amino acids. V lost 2 bases, J lost 0 bases, and 5 bases lay in between.